Below, one T cell receptor (beta chain) is given with its context. It lacks a known antigen. The input lacks base qualities; no much larger clone sits a single base away. Per the publication, the time point label means: baseline before first vaccination. The vaccinee samples were drawn from two UK trials, COV001 and COV002, one of which was a single-blind randomized controlled phase 2/3 trial testing AZD1222 (ChAdOx1 nCoV-19) in healthy adults. For TCRbeta chain sequencing, PBMC samples were collected from trial participants at day 0 and at day 28 after the second dose. The data were taken from a study of T cell responses to AZD1222 COVID-19 vaccine (dated by TCRdb to the early 2020s). Regarding the research as a whole: Because spike-specific TCR depth and breadth did not differ between the two schedules, AZD1222 recipients who got a second dose at roughly 4 weeks were pooled with those who got a second dose at roughly 12 weeks. TCR sequencing covered fewer than 250 trial participants: nearly 210 given two doses of AZD1222 and about 26 given two doses of MenACWY control vaccine. Enrollment into the trials was organized by age into subgroups of 18-55, 56-69 and 70-plus years, and those subgroups contained about 160, 30 and 59 TCR-sequenced participants, respectively.

The CDR3 runs 15 amino acids, cysteine and phenylalanine included. Of the read, only the CDR3 DNA is kept; its 45 bases are in frame from base 1. CDR1 and CDR2, looked up from the germline V gene, are SGHTA and FQGNSA. At the junction V is shortened by 1 base and J by 5 bases, with 15 bases in between. The CDR3 regions of human TCRbeta chains were subjected to immunosequencing. Turning to the authors' computational methods: TCRs in the repertoires were matched against a reference library of SARS-CoV-2-specific TCRs that had been generated with the MIRA antigen-specificity platform. Breadth was defined as the fraction of unique TCRs that were SARS-CoV-2-associated, and depth was defined as the fraction of total T cells that were SARS-CoV-2-associated. Using the MIRA data, every spike-specific TCR was mapped to the spike region that the TCR reacted to and assigned to either a CD4 or a CD8 class. Log10-transformed breadth and depth values were compared by one-way ANOVA with Sidak's multiple comparisons tests. As stored in TCRdb, this immuneACCESS dataset retains in-frame rearrangements with V and J assigned. A fraction of the clones does not appear; measured against another copy, unresolved V genes explain less than half of the discrepancy, and the remainder lacks a known reason. The DNA was the basis for D and trimming; V, J and clone size are from that table. For this sample there are around 94,000 clones; 85% to 90% appear just once. The top ten constitute around 3.5% of the sample.

The study at large found these results: Conclusions about previously exposed vaccinees were limited because only six AZD1222 recipients were SARS-CoV-2 seropositive at baseline. In the small 56-69-year group, the increase in depth fell short of significance, most likely because of low power. CD4 TCRs associated with the vaccine covered the entire spike protein, and the dominant responses were in regions 160-218 and 743-854. Because no day 14 peak-response samples were available, the repertoires could be characterized only after the peak T cell response. After two AZD1222 doses, both the breadth and the depth of spike-specific TCRs were significantly higher than at day 0 and than in MenACWY recipients. Participants were mostly white British and included more females than males, and it was suggested by the authors that clonal diversity may have been underestimated. Reportedly, almost half of the unique spike-specific TCRs recognized epitopes lying outside the regions that are mutated in the B.1.351 and B.1.1.7 variants.

The chain is encoded by TRBV7-2 joined to TRBJ2-7; no D gene is confidently identified. The clonotype originates from an adult in good health. The sequences come from peripheral blood, collected on day 0 of AZD1222 vaccination. The CDR3 corresponds to CASSLGMGRYHEQYF. The bases read TGTGCCAGCAGCTTAGGGATGGGCAGATACCACGAGCAGTACTTC.